This T cell receptor (beta chain) was recovered during a study of blood T cells in healthy people across ages. This clonotype came up a few times. Primers used in a second PCR of roughly 7 to 12 cycles were a sample-barcoded 5' primer and a J-beta primer mix. MiXCR was run by TCRdb on the 5' RACE reads, yielding one entry per CDR3 protein. This sample has roughly 800,000 distinct CDR3 sequences; about three fifths occur once, and the top ten carry 20% to 25%. Per-sample PBMC isolation yielded at least 7 million cells. The germline V gene has CDR1 SGHRS and CDR2 YFSETQ. The CDR3 covers 15 residues. The ends were cut back, 0 bases at V and 8 bases at J, with 15 bases in the middle.

The genes are TRBV5-1 and TRBJ2-1, with D tentatively TRBD2 (6 bases). The source material was blood. This TCR was recovered from a man aged 25-40 years in good health. The CDR3 DNA reads TGCGCCAGCAGCTTGGCCCCGACTAGTGTCGATGAGCAGTTCTTC. It is translated as CASSLAPTSVDEQFF.